The 6 T cell receptor beta chains presented below share a single source sample, sequenced in a study of T cell repertoires in cytomegalovirus infection. TCRdb re-derived calls from the reads in MiXCR, one entry per CDR3 protein. In the table there are about 920,000 distinct CDR3 sequences, approximately 31% of which are singletons. These receptors lack a known antigen. The sequencing used cultured CD8+ T cells from PBMCs, collected from culture after CMV antigen stimulation. The receptors were sampled from a human donor in good health (CMV status not recorded). Some clones in this sample may be carry-over from other donors' samples.

On this clonotype: A much larger clone sits a single nucleotide away, making a read error possible. The chain is built from TRBV7-9 and TRBJ2-4, with D maybe TRBD1 (5 bases). CDR3 size: 14 residues. Germline CDR1 and CDR2: SEHNR and FQNEAQ (reference sequence). CDR3 sequence: CASSLVGAKNIRYF. CDR3 nucleotides: TGTGCCAGCAGCTTAGTAGGGGCCAAAAACATTCGGTACTTC. Full variable domain (rest looked up from reference TRBV7-9 and TRBJ2-4): DTGVSQNPRHKITKRGQNVTFRCDPISEHNRLYWYRQTLGQGPEFLTYFQNEAQLEKSRLLSDRFSAERPKGSFSTLEIQRTEQGDSAMYLCASSLVGAKNIRYFGAGTRLSVL.

This clonotype came up many times. The chain uses TRBV11-2 and TRBJ2-1; no reliable D call. The germline CDR1 and CDR2 sequences are SGHAT and FQNNGV. Trimming shortened V by 1 base and J by 2 bases, and 9 bases separated the two germline ends. CDR3 length equals 15 residues. The CDR3 bases are TGTGCCAGCAGCTTAGCTCCGAACCCCTACAATGAGCAGTTCTTC. This encodes CASSLAPNPYNEQFF.

The chain carries TRBV4-1 and TRBJ1-2; D uncertain. The length of the CDR3 is 15 residues. V was cut by 0 bases and J by 7 bases, with 15 bases left in between. Per germline, CDR1 MGHRA and CDR2 YSYEKL. The CDR3 loop is CASSQDLGISRGYTF. The CDR3 nucleotides are TGCGCCAGCAGCCAAGATCTTGGGATTTCACGTGGCTACACCTTC.

This chain uses TRBV24-1 with TRBJ1-1; 9 positions agree with TRBD1. From germline, CDR1 is KGHDR and CDR2 SFDVKD. The CDR3 sequence is 16 residues long. V dropped 1 base and J dropped 5; count of bases not matched to a gene: 7. The CDR3 nucleotides are TGTGCCACCAGTGATTTTCCGGGACAGGGCAGGACTGAAGCTTTCTTT. Protein: CATSDFPGQGRTEAFF.

At least ten counts were recorded for this clonotype. V is TRBV7-8 and J is TRBJ1-1; D perhaps matches TRBD1 (5 bases). CDR1 is SGHVS, CDR2 FQNEAQ, per germline. The CDR3 runs to 14 residues. The V end lost 5 bases, the J end lost 0 bases, and 10 bases lay between the germline ends. Here the CDR3 DNA reads TGTGCCAGCAGCGAGACAGAATTGAACACTGAAGCTTTCTTT. This gives the protein CASSETELNTEAFF.

This clonotype appeared many times. V and J are TRBV7-2 and TRBJ1-2; a weak D match, TRBD1 (6 bases). Trimming pared 5 bases from V and 4 bases from J, leaving 17 bases between. CDR1 is SGHTA and CDR2 is FQGNSA in the germline V gene. CDR3 length equals 15 residues. The CDR3 region is CASSPLRGARYGYTF. The DNA for the CDR3 is TGTGCCAGCAGCCCACTTCGGGGGGCCCGCTATGGCTACACCTTC.